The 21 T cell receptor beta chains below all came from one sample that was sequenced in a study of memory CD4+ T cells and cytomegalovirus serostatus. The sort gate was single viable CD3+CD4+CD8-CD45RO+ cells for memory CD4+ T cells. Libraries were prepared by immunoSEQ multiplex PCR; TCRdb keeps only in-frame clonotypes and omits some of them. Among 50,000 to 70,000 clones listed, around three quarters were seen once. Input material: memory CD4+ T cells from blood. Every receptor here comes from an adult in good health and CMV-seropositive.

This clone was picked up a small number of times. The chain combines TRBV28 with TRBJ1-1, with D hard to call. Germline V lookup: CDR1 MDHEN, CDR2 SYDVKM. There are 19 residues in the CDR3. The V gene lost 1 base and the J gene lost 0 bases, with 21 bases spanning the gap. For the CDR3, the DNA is TGTGCCAGCAGTTTATCCCCGACATTCCCAAGGTTTATGAACACTGAAGCTTTCTTT. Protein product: CASSLSPTFPRFMNTEAFF.

CDR3 protein: CASSELLRWGGTYEQYV. In DNA, the CDR3 is TGTGCCAGCAGTGAATTATTACGATGGGGCGGGACCTACGAGCAGTACGTC. V gene TRBV25-1 combines with J gene TRBJ2-7; D might be TRBD2 (6 bases). The germline V gene encodes CDR1 MGHDK and CDR2 SYGVNS. The V gene lost 1 base and the J gene lost 2 bases, with 18 bases spanning the gap. The CDR3 runs 17 residues.

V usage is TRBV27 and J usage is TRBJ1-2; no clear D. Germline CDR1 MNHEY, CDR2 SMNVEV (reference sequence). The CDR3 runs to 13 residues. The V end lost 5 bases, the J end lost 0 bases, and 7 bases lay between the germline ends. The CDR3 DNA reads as TGTGCCAGCAGTACGGCCGCTAACTATGGCTACACCTTC. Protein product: CASSTAANYGYTF.

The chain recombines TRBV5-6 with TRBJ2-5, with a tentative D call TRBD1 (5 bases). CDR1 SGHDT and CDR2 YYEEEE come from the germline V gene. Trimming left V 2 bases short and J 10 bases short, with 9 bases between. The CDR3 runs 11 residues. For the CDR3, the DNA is TGTGCCAGCAGCTTCGAAGGGGACCAGTACTTC. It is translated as CASSFEGDQYF.

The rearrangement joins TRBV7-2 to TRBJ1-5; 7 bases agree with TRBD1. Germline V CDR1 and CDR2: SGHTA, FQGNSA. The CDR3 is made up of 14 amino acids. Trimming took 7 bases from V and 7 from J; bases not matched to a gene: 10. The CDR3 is CASNYRGGEQPQHF. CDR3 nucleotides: TGTGCCAGCAACTACAGGGGTGGAGAACAGCCCCAGCATTTT.

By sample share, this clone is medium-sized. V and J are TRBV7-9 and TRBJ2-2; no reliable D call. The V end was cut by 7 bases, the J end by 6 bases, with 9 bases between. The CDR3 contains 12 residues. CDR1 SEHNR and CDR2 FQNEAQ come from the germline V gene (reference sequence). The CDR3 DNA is TGTGCCAGCATCCCCTGGGCCGGGGAGCTGTTTTTT. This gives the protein CASIPWAGELFF.

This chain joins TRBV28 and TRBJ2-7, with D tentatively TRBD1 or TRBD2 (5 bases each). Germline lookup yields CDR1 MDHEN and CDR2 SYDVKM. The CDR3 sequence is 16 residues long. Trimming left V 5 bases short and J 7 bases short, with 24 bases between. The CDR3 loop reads CASSDYSGRHAGEQYV. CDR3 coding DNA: TGTGCCAGCAGTGATTATTCGGGACGCCACGCCGGGGAGCAGTACGTC.

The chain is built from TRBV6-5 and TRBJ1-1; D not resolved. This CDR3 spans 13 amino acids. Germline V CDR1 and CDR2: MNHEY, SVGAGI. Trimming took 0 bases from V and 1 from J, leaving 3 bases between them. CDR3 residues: CASSYSENTEAFF. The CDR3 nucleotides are TGTGCCAGCAGTTACTCGGAGAACACTGAAGCTTTCTTT.

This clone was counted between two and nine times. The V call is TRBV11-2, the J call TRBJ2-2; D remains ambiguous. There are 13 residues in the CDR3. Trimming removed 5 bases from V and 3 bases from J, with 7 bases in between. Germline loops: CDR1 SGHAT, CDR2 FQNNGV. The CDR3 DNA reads TGTGCCAGCAGCCCGAAGTACACCGGGGAGCTGTTTTTT. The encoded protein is CASSPKYTGELFF.

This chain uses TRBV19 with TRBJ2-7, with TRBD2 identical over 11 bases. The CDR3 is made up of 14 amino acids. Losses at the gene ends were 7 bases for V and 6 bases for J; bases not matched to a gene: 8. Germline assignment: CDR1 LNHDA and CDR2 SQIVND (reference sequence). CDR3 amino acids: CASTQLSGRGEQYF. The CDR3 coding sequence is TGTGCCAGTACCCAACTTAGCGGGAGGGGCGAGCAGTACTTC.

Here the CDR3 reads CSVEESVFSTQYF. The CDR3 DNA reads TGCAGCGTTGAAGAATCGGTCTTCAGTACGCAGTATTTT. V gene TRBV29-1 combines with J gene TRBJ2-3, with D hard to call. Germline V gene lookup returns CDR1 SQVTM and CDR2 ANQGSEA. Trimming pared 0 bases from V and 8 bases from J, leaving 12 bases between. The CDR3 contains 13 residues.

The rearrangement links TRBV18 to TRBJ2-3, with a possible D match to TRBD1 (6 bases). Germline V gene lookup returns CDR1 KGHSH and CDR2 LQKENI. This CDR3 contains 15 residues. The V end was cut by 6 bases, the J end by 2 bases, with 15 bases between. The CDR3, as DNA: TGTGCCAGCTCGCCAACACAGGGATTCACAGATACGCAGTATTTT. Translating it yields CASSPTQGFTDTQYF.

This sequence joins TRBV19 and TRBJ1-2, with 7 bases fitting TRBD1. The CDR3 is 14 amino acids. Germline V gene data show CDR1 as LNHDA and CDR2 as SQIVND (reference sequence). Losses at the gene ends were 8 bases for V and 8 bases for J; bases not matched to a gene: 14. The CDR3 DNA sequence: TGTGCCAGTCTAGAGACAGGGAAAGGGTTCGGCTACACCTTC. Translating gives CASLETGKGFGYTF.

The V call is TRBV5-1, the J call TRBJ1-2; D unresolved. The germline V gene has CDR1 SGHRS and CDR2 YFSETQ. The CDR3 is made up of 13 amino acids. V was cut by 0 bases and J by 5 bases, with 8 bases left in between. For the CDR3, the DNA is TGCGCCAGCAGCTTGGGGGCTGGGTATGGCTACACCTTC. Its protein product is CASSLGAGYGYTF.

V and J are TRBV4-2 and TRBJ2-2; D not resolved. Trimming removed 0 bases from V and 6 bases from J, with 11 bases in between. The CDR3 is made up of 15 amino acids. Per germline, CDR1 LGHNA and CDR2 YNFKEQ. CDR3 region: CASSQDTAASGELFF. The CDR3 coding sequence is TGTGCCAGCAGCCAAGATACGGCCGCCTCCGGGGAGCTGTTTTTT.

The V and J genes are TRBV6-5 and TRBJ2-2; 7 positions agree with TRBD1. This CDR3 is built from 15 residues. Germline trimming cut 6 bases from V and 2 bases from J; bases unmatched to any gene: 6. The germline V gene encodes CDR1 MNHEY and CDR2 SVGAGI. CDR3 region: CASRRGTANTGELFF. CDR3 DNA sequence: TGTGCCAGCAGGCGTGGGACAGCCAACACCGGGGAGCTGTTTTTT.

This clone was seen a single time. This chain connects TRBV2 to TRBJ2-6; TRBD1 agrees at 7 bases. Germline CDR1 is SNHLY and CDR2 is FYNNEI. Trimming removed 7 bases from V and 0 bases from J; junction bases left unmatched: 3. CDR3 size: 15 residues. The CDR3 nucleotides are TGTGCCAGCAAGGACAGGAACTCTGGGGCCAACGTCCTGACTTTC. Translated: CASKDRNSGANVLTF.

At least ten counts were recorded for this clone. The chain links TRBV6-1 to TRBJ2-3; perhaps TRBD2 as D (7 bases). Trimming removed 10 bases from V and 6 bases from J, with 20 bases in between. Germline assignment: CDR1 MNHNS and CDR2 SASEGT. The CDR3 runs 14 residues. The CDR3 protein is CAINRDRGADTQYF. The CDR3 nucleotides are TGTGCCATTAACCGGGACCGGGGGGCCGATACGCAGTATTTT.

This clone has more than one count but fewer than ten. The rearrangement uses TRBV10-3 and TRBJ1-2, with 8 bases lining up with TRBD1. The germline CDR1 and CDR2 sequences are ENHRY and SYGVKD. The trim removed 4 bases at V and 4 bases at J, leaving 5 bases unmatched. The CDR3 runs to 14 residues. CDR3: CAISVGQGAYGYTF. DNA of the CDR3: TGTGCCATCAGTGTCGGGCAGGGGGCCTATGGCTACACCTTC.

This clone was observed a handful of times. CDR3 loop: CASSSAHNGYGYTF. The CDR3 nucleotides are TGTGCCAGCAGCTCGGCACATAACGGCTATGGCTACACCTTC. The gene calls are TRBV7-3 and TRBJ1-2, with D hard to call. Trimming took 4 bases from V and 4 from J, leaving 13 bases between them. Germline V gene sequence: CDR1 SGHTA, CDR2 FQGTGA. The CDR3 sequence is 14 residues long.

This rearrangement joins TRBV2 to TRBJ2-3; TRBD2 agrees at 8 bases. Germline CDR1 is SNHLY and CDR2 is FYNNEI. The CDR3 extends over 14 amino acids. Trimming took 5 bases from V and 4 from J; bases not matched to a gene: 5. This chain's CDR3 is CASSPRGGADTQYF. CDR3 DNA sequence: TGTGCCAGCAGTCCTCGGGGGGGGGCAGATACGCAGTATTTT.